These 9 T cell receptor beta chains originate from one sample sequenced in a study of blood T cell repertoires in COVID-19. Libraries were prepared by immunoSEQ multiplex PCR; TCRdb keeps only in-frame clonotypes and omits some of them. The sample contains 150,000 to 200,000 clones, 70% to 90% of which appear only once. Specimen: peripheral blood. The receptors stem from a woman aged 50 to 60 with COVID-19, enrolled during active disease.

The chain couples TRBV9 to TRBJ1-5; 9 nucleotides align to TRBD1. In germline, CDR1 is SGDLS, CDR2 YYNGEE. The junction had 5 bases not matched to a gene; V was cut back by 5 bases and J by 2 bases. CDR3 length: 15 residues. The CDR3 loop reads CASSPGDRGNQPQHF. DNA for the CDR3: TGTGCCAGCAGTCCCGGGGACAGGGGCAATCAGCCCCAGCATTTT.

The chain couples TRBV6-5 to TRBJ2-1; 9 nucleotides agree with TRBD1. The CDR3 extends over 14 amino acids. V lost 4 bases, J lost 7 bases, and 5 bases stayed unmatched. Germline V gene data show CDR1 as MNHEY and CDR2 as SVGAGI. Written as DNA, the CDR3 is TGTGCCAGCAGTTCCCGGGACAGGGAAAATGAGCAGTTCTTC. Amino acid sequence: CASSSRDRENEQFF.

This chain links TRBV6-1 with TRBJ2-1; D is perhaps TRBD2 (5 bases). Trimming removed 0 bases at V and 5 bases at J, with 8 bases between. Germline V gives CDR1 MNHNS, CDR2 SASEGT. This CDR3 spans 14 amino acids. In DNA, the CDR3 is TGTGCCAGCAGTGAAGCCGGAGGTCACAATGAGCAGTTCTTC. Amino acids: CASSEAGGHNEQFF.

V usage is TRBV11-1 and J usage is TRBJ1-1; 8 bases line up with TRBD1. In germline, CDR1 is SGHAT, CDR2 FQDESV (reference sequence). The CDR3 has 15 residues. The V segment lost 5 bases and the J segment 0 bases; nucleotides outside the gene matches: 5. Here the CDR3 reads CASSPGDRMNTEAFF. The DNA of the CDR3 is TGTGCCAGCAGCCCCGGGGACAGGATGAACACTGAAGCTTTCTTT.

The CDR3: CASSFSDRDSTDTQYF. In nucleotides, the CDR3 is TGCGCCAGCAGCTTCAGTGACAGGGATAGCACAGATACGCAGTATTTT. The gene calls are TRBV5-1 and TRBJ2-3, with TRBD1 identical over 7 bases. From germline, CDR1 is SGHRS and CDR2 YFSETQ. CDR3 length: 16 residues. J lost 0 bases, V lost 2 bases, and 6 bases had no gene match.

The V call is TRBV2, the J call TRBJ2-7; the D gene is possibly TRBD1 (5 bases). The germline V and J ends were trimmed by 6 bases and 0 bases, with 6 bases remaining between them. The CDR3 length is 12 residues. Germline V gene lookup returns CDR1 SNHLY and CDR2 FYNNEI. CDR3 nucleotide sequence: TGTGCCAGCAGCAGGGACTCCTACGAGCAGTACTTC. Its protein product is CASSRDSYEQYF.

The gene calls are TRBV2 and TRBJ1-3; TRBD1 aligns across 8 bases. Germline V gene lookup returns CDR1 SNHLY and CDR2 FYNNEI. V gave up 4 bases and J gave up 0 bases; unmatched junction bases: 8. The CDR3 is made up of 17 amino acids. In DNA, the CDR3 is TGTGCCAGCAGTGCCAGACAGGGGCTCTTCTCTGGAAACACCATATATTTT. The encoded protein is CASSARQGLFSGNTIYF.

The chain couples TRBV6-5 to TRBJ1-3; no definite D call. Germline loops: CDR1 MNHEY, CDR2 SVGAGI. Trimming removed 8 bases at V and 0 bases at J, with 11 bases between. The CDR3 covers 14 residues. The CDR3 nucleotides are TGTGCCAGCCGCCTGGCTTTCTCTGGAAACACCATATATTTT. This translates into CASRLAFSGNTIYF.

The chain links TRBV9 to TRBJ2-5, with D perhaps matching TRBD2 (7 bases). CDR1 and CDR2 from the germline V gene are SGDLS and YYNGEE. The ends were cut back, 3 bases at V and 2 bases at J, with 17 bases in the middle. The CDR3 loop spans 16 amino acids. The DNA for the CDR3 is TGTGCCAGCAGCGCCCCCGGCGGGGGCCCACAAGAGACCCAGTACTTC. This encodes CASSAPGGGPQETQYF.